This T cell receptor beta chain originates from a study of T cell repertoires in cytomegalovirus infection. About the study: Based on public TCR beta signatures, there were indications of CMV infection and of a matching HLA type.

On this clonotype: Its antigen is unknown.

TCRdb passed the reads through MiXCR, listing each CDR3 protein once. The sample carries roughly 990,000 distinct CDR3 sequences, roughly 30% recorded once. Study results and limitations: People with CMV and the relevant HLA were identified by cumulative public TCR beta family frequency.

The sequencing used cultured CD8+ T cells from PBMCs, collected from culture after CMV antigen stimulation. This TCR was recovered from a human donor in good health (CMV status not recorded). Some clones in this sample may be carry-over from other donors' samples.

The CDR3 spells CASRGGIWDTEAFF. The CDR3 DNA reads as TGTGCCAGCAGGGGAGGGATCTGGGACACTGAAGCTTTCTTT. The chain links TRBV5-6 to TRBJ1-1, with D unclear. In germline, CDR1 is SGHDT, CDR2 YYEEEE. The CDR3 totals 14 residues. Between the trimmed V and J ends, which lost 5 bases and 3 bases, there was a span of 14 bases.